This T cell receptor beta chain was profiled in a study of blood T cell repertoires in COVID-19. Study at large: Italy, Spain and the United States were the sources of the convalescent and acute COVID-19 samples.

Authors' analysis steps: Estimated nucleated cell counts came from reference gene primer amplification. The repertoire was sequenced with immunoSEQ multiplex PCR; TCRdb's copy has only in-frame clones and lacks some. That table gives V, J and clone size, and the DNA gave D and trimming. The sample carries a few hundred thousand clones, just under 85% recorded once. The sequenced material came from PBMCs or T cells enriched from blood (not recorded which). The sequence was collected from a man aged 40-49 years who had recovered from COVID-19.

Here the CDR3 reads CASSLLGLEAFF. The CDR3 region has the DNA TGTGCCAGCAGCTTGCTGGGACTTGAAGCTTTCTTT. This chain joins TRBV3-1 (or the pseudogene TRBV3-2) and TRBJ1-1; D possibly corresponds to TRBD1 (5 bases). The germline V gene encodes CDR1 LGHDT and CDR2 YNNKEL (reference sequence). The CDR3 is made up of 12 amino acids. Deletions cut 5 bases from V and 7 bases from J, with 11 bases between.